This T cell receptor (beta chain) comes out of a study of T cells after yellow fever vaccination. Overall study results and limits: The booster response re-showed most primary clones: about 96% CD4, around 87% CD8. Researchers noted that a small share of clonotypes showed up in both CD4 and CD8 compartments. Contamination by abundant bulk-population clonotypes could be present in FACS-sorted repertoires.

TCR cDNA was made by 5'RACE template switching, adding a universal primer site and UMIs. TCRdb redid the calling of the 5' RACE reads with MiXCR, one entry per CDR3 protein. Of about 340,000 distinct CDR3 sequences detected, around 13% appear once; the ten largest clones hold 3.2%. Germline CDR1 and CDR2: MGHRA and YSYEKL. The CDR3 runs 15 residues. V lost 0 bases and J 4 bases, leaving 11 bases between the germline ends. Note on this clonotype: Its antigen is unknown.

Material: CD4+ T cells sorted from PBMCs, obtained 15 days after the yellow fever booster vaccination. The chain uses TRBV4-1 and TRBJ2-3; TRBD2 is a possible D gene (5 bases). The source of this sequence is a man aged 18 to 30 who received the YFV17D yellow fever vaccine. CDR3 in DNA: TGCGCCAGCAGCCAAGAAGGGCTAGCTGCAGATACGCAGTATTTT. It codes for CASSQEGLAADTQYF.